This T cell receptor beta chain originates from a study of blood T cell repertoires in COVID-19. Overall study context: Italy, Spain and the United States were the sources of the convalescent and acute COVID-19 samples. Nucleic acid was either cDNA or gDNA, and it came from T cells, B-cell-depleted T cells, or PBMCs.

This clone was seen just once. Authors' analysis steps: Reference gene primer amplification yielded estimated nucleated cell counts. This table comes from immunoSEQ multiplex PCR, and its TCRdb copy is limited to in-frame clones, with some not included. Clone size and V and J calls were adopted from that table, with D and trimming inferred from the DNA. This table has under 95,000 clones, roughly 80% appearing once. The CDR3 length is 15 residues. Trimming took off 5 bases at V and 0 bases at J, with 10 bases between the two ends. Germline CDR1 reads SGHVS; CDR2 reads FNYEAQ. V and J are TRBV7-6 and TRBJ1-4; perhaps TRBD1 as D (6 bases). This sequence originates from a man between 65 and 85 years old with acute or convalescent COVID-19. The sequencing input was peripheral blood. CDR3 amino acids: CASSTTGATNEKLFF. The CDR3 DNA is TGTGCCAGCAGCACGACAGGTGCAACTAATGAAAAACTGTTTTTT.